This entry describes one T cell receptor beta chain. This table comes from immunoSEQ multiplex PCR, and its TCRdb copy is limited to in-frame clones, with some not included. The sample has over 950,000 clones, approximately 80% seen once; the top ten hold about 0.94%. This sample is drawn from a study of shared clonotypes between healthy human individuals. This TCR derives from a man younger than 30 in good health. Some clones in this sample may be carry-over from other donors' samples. Sequences were obtained from memory CD4+ T cells from PBMCs. Subset denoted: CD45RA-negative fraction.

This CDR3 reads CASSIGRQETQYF. The CDR3 coding sequence is TGTGCCAGTAGTATCGGACGGCAAGAGACCCAGTACTTC. The chain is built from TRBV19 and TRBJ2-5; D is undetermined. CDR3 length: 13 amino acids. CDR1 and CDR2 from the germline V gene are LNHDA and SQIVND (reference sequence). The V gene lost 3 bases and the J gene lost 2 bases, with 7 bases spanning the gap.